A single sample gave rise to the 25 T cell receptor beta chains below, sequenced in a study of response to subunit inactivated influenza vaccine. A single record per CDR3 protein comes from TCRdb applying MiXCR to the RT-PCR reads. The table lists about 540,000 distinct CDR3 sequences, roughly a quarter of them singletons, with around 2.8% in the top ten. These data also featured in a second study, about T cells expressing NK-cell markers. As reported in that work: The authors generated TCR beta cDNA through 5'RACE template switching with UMIs.

Sequencing used CD4+ T cells sorted from PBMCs, obtained roughly 13 days after vaccination. The receptors here all came from a man aged 45 to 65 who received an inactivated influenza vaccine.

The genes are TRBV7-2 and TRBJ2-3; 11 bases agree with TRBD2. This CDR3 contains 17 residues. In germline, CDR1 is SGHTA, CDR2 FQGNSA. V shed 0 bases, J shed 6 bases, and the junction held 8 bases outside the gene matches. The CDR3 coding sequence is TGTGCCAGCAGCTTAGCGGGGGCTAGCGGGAGGCTGGATACGCAGTATTTT. Translation gives CASSLAGASGRLDTQYF.

The table lists this clonotype with a few counts. The chain combines TRBV9 with TRBJ2-7, with 11 bases matching TRBD2. The CDR3 totals 15 residues. V lost 2 bases, J lost 7 bases, and 8 bases stayed unmatched. Germline V gene data show CDR1 as SGDLS and CDR2 as YYNGEE. The CDR3: CASSVDSGRAVEQYF. CDR3 DNA sequence: TGTGCCAGCAGCGTGGATAGCGGGAGGGCCGTTGAGCAGTACTTC.

The chain couples TRBV29-1 to TRBJ1-1, with no clear D. The CDR3 length is 8 residues. The V end lost 7 bases, the J end lost 11 bases, and 8 bases lay between the germline ends. Germline CDR1 reads SQVTM; CDR2 reads ANQGSEA. CDR3 loop: CSAYPAFF. The CDR3 DNA follows: TGCAGCGCCTACCCGGCTTTCTTT.

The chain carries TRBV6-5 and TRBJ1-5; D is possibly TRBD1 (5 bases). Germline values: CDR1 MNHEY, CDR2 SVGAGI. Trimming left V 4 bases short and J 7 bases short, with 11 bases between. CDR3 size: 13 residues. Here the CDR3 DNA reads TGTGCCAGCAGTTCCGATCGGGACCAGCCCCAGCATTTT. The encoded protein is CASSSDRDQPQHF.

The table lists this clonotype with a few counts. The V and J genes are TRBV5-5 and TRBJ2-7, with 13 bases lining up with TRBD2. Germline V gene lookup returns CDR1 SGHKS and CDR2 YYEKEE (reference sequence). This CDR3 comprises 17 residues. Losses at the gene ends were 0 bases for V and 4 bases for J; bases not matched to a gene: 7. Here the CDR3 DNA reads TGTGCCAGCAGCTTGGCCTTTCGGACTAGCGGGAGTTACGAGCAGTACTTC. Its translation: CASSLAFRTSGSYEQYF.

This chain uses TRBV4-1 with TRBJ1-1; 10 bases map to TRBD1. V lost 3 bases to trimming and J lost 7 bases; unmatched junction nucleotides: 14. The germline V gene encodes CDR1 MGHRA and CDR2 YSYEKL. This CDR3 has 17 amino acids. CDR3 in amino acids: CASSHSGTGVSLGEAFF. CDR3 DNA sequence: TGCGCCAGCAGCCATTCCGGGACAGGGGTTTCGTTAGGTGAAGCTTTCTTT.

This chain joins TRBV5-5 and TRBJ1-6; D remains unclear. Germline V lookup: CDR1 SGHKS, CDR2 YYEKEE (reference sequence). The V and J ends lost 0 bases and 9 bases respectively, with 7 bases between them. The CDR3 consists of 13 residues. The CDR3 spells CASSLEMSSPLHF. The CDR3 coding sequence is TGTGCCAGCAGCTTGGAAATGAGTTCACCCCTCCACTTT.

The chain is built from TRBV20-1 and TRBJ1-1; a weak D match, TRBD1 (6 bases). Per the germline V gene, CDR1 is DFQATT and CDR2 is SNEGSKA (reference sequence). Trimming removed 8 bases from V and 0 bases from J, with 19 bases in between. The CDR3 runs 15 residues. CDR3 residues: CSPQRGGQVNTEAFF. In DNA form, the CDR3 reads TGCAGTCCCCAACGAGGGGGGCAGGTGAACACTGAAGCTTTCTTT.

This clonotype was seen a few times. V is TRBV7-2 and J is TRBJ1-5; 7 nucleotides match TRBD1. V shed 0 bases and J 7 bases; nucleotides not matched to a gene: 9. The V gene's germline CDR1 is SGHTA and CDR2 FQGNSA. The length of the CDR3 is 16 residues. CDR3 sequence reads: CASSLAPTGTGQPQHF. CDR3 coding DNA: TGTGCCAGCAGCTTAGCGCCGACAGGGACTGGCCAGCCCCAGCATTTT.

In this sample, this clonotype turned up a few times. The chain has TRBV5-1 and TRBJ1-2, with D tentatively TRBD1 (5 bases). Germline V CDR1 and CDR2: SGHRS, YFSETQ. V was trimmed by 6 bases and J by 0 bases, leaving 12 bases between them. The CDR3 runs to 14 residues. For the CDR3, the DNA is TGCGCCAGCAAGTTCGACAGCCCTAACTATGGCTACACCTTC. Translating it yields CASKFDSPNYGYTF.

The chain is built from TRBV2 and TRBJ2-1; 9 bases are shared with TRBD2. This CDR3 region has 15 residues. The J segment lost 5 bases and the V segment lost 6 bases, leaving 8 bases of the junction unmatched. Germline V gene data show CDR1 as SNHLY and CDR2 as FYNNEI. The CDR3, as DNA: TGTGCCAGCAGCGCCGGGACTAGCACGAACAATGAGCAGTTCTTC. Amino acid sequence: CASSAGTSTNNEQFF.

This sequence joins TRBV28 and TRBJ2-7; 8 positions agree with TRBD2. The germline gives CDR1 MDHEN, CDR2 SYDVKM. Germline trimming cut 3 bases from V and 3 bases from J; bases unmatched to any gene: 7. The CDR3 runs to 15 residues. The CDR3 sequence: CASSFTSGVIYEQYF. The CDR3, as DNA: TGTGCCAGCAGTTTCACTAGCGGAGTGATCTACGAGCAGTACTTC. The whole variable domain, remainder taken from reference TRBV28 and TRBJ2-7, is DVKVTQSSRYLVKRTGEKVFLECVQDMDHENMFWYRQDPGLGLRLIYFSYDVKMKEKGDIPEGYSVSREKKERFSLILESASTNQTSMYLCASSFTSGVIYEQYFGPGTRLTVT.

The rearrangement joins TRBV4-2 to TRBJ1-1; D possibly corresponds to TRBD1 (6 bases). The germline V and J ends were trimmed by 4 bases and 4 bases, with 16 bases remaining between them. Germline V gives CDR1 LGHNA, CDR2 YNFKEQ. CDR3 size: 15 residues. For the CDR3, the DNA is TGTGCCAGCAGCCCAGTACAGGGAGGGGGCACTGAAGCTTTCTTT. Translation: CASSPVQGGGTEAFF.

The chain is built from TRBV6-1 and TRBJ1-4, with 8 bases matching TRBD1. V was pared by 3 bases and J by 6 bases, with 6 bases of the junction left unmatched. Germline V gene lookup returns CDR1 MNHNS and CDR2 SASEGT. This CDR3 contains 15 residues. For the CDR3, the DNA is TGTGCCAGCAGTGAGAGGACAGGGTTTTATGAAAAACTGTTTTTT. This gives the protein CASSERTGFYEKLFF.

This clonotype was found many times. This chain uses TRBV5-6 with TRBJ2-5; D is unclear. In germline, CDR1 is SGHDT, CDR2 YYEEEE. The CDR3 length is 13 residues. Trimming shortened V by 1 base and J by 5 bases, and 9 bases separated the two germline ends. The chain's CDR3 is CASSLKGAETQYF. The CDR3 DNA reads TGTGCCAGCAGCTTGAAAGGTGCGGAGACCCAGTACTTC.

At least ten counts were recorded for this clonotype. The chain employs TRBV7-9 and TRBJ1-1, with D tentatively TRBD1 (6 bases). Germline V CDR1 and CDR2: SEHNR, FQNEAQ (reference sequence). Trimming cost V 1 base and J 3 bases, with 9 bases left between them. The CDR3 covers 14 residues. CDR3 residues: CASSLGAGDTEAFF. In nucleotides, the CDR3 is TGTGCCAGCAGCTTAGGGGCAGGGGACACTGAAGCTTTCTTT.

This clonotype was counted only a few times. V usage is TRBV9 and J usage is TRBJ2-3; 10 positions match TRBD2. With V trimmed by 0 bases and J by 1 base, 14 bases remained unmatched. From germline, CDR1 is SGDLS and CDR2 YYNGEE. The CDR3 length is 20 residues. The CDR3 DNA reads TGTGCCAGCAGCGTAGCCATGGGAAGCGGGGGGGCCGGTCGCACAGATACGCAGTATTTT. It encodes CASSVAMGSGGAGRTDTQYF.

The rearrangement links TRBV4-3 to TRBJ2-5, with D possibly TRBD1 on 7 matching bases. Germline values: CDR1 LGHNA, CDR2 YSLEER. Trimming pared 4 bases from V and 1 base from J, leaving 13 bases between. The CDR3 spans 15 residues. The DNA of the CDR3 is TGCGCCAGCAGCCGACAGGGAGGAAGCCAAGAGACCCAGTACTTC. It specifies CASSRQGGSQETQYF.

This clonotype has just a few counts. CDR3 coding DNA: TGCGCCAGCAGCCACGACACTACAGATACGCAGTATTTT. Translation: CASSHDTTDTQYF. The V gene is TRBV5-1, the J gene TRBJ2-3; D is undetermined. Germline V gene sequence: CDR1 SGHRS, CDR2 YFSETQ. Trimming removed 4 bases from V and 3 bases from J, with 9 bases in between. The CDR3 contains 13 residues. The full variable domain, its missing parts supplied by reference TRBV5-1 and TRBJ2-3, is KAGVTQTPRYLIKTRGQQVTLSCSPISGHRSVSWYQQTPGQGLQFLFEYFSETQRNKGNFPGRFSGRQFSNSRSEMNVSTLELGDSALYLCASSHDTTDTQYFGPGTRLTVL.

This clonotype was counted only a few times. V gene TRBV20-1 combines with J gene TRBJ2-3; 9 positions agree with TRBD2. The ends lost 1 base at V and 4 bases at J; junction bases unmatched: 6. This CDR3 has 15 residues. Germline CDR1 DFQATT, CDR2 SNEGSKA (reference sequence). The CDR3 sequence: CSARVFSGSADTQYF. The CDR3 DNA reads as TGCAGTGCTAGAGTATTTAGCGGGAGTGCAGATACGCAGTATTTT.

This clonotype was counted only a few times. V is TRBV5-1 and J is TRBJ2-2; 9 positions match TRBD2. Trimming cost V 7 bases and J 6 bases; bases outside gene matches: 4. The CDR3 length is 13 residues. Germline V gives CDR1 SGHRS, CDR2 YFSETQ. In DNA, the CDR3 is TGCGCCAGCCGCCGACTAGCGGCCGGGGAGCTGTTTTTT. Translating gives CASRRLAAGELFF.

This clonotype has only a few counts. This chain links TRBV7-2 with TRBJ2-1; 7 bases match TRBD2. V was pared by 4 bases and J by 7 bases, with 7 bases of the junction left unmatched. This CDR3 contains 14 residues. Germline V gives CDR1 SGHTA, CDR2 FQGNSA. For the CDR3, the DNA is TGTGCCAGCAGCTCCGGACTAGTCTTGAATGAGCAGTTCTTC. Translating it yields CASSSGLVLNEQFF.

There are a few counts of this clonotype. The CDR3 spells CASSLEREGEQYF. The DNA for the CDR3 is TGTGCCAGCAGCTTAGAGAGAGAAGGGGAGCAGTACTTC. The V call is TRBV7-2, the J call TRBJ2-7; D gene uncertain. Trimming took 1 base from V and 7 from J, leaving 11 bases between them. CDR3 size: 13 residues. Germline V gene data show CDR1 as SGHTA and CDR2 as FQGNSA.

DNA of the CDR3: TGCAGCGTTGTTACTAGCGGGGGGCGCAATGAGCAGTTCTTC. Residues: CSVVTSGGRNEQFF. The chain recombines TRBV29-1 with TRBJ2-1, with TRBD2 identical over 12 bases. Germline V gene data show CDR1 as SQVTM and CDR2 as ANQGSEA. J gave up 6 bases and V 4 bases, and 4 bases lay outside the gene matches. The CDR3 covers 14 residues.

The V gene is TRBV11-1, the J gene TRBJ2-4; D not certain. Looked up from germline, CDR1 is SGHAT and CDR2 is FQDESV (reference sequence). The length of the CDR3 is 16 residues. Trimming cost V 5 bases and J 1 base, with 15 bases left between them. CDR3 sequence (DNA): TGTGCCAGCAGCCATCCACTCGGCAGCGCCAAAAACATTCAGTACTTC. The encoded protein is CASSHPLGSAKNIQYF.